A single sample is the source of the 11 T cell receptor beta chains below, sequenced in a study of cytomegalovirus exposure and HLA in healthy donors. PCR amplification relied on 60 Vbeta primers (plus 13 Jbeta primers). Profiling relied on immunoSEQ multiplex PCR, and the TCRdb table lists in-frame clones only, not all of them. The sample table includes under 95,000 clones. The sequenced sample consisted of PBMCs. The receptors come from a female donor in good health and CMV-seropositive.

The chain joins TRBV4-3 to TRBJ2-1; D gene unclear. V lost 4 bases, J lost 3 bases, and 16 bases lay in between. This CDR3 contains 16 residues. CDR1 is LGHNA and CDR2 is YSLEER in the germline V gene. CDR3 nucleotides: TGCGCCAGCAGCCGAGAAATTACTACTTTCTACAATGAGCAGTTCTTC. Translated, it gives CASSREITTFYNEQFF.

The genes are TRBV29-1 and TRBJ1-4; TRBD1 aligns across 11 bases. V shed 5 bases, J shed 0 bases, and the junction held 2 bases outside the gene matches. There are 15 residues in the CDR3. Germline assignment: CDR1 SQVTM and CDR2 ANQGSEA. The DNA for the CDR3 is TGCAGCGTTTCGGGACAGGGGGCAACTAATGAAAAACTGTTTTTT. This gives the protein CSVSGQGATNEKLFF.

The rearrangement uses TRBV7-9 and TRBJ2-7, with 10 bases aligning to TRBD2. V shed 5 bases, J shed 2 bases, and the junction held 15 bases outside the gene matches. This CDR3 spans 18 amino acids. Germline-derived CDR1 and CDR2 are SEHNR and FQNEAQ (reference sequence). The CDR3 region has the DNA TGTGCCAGCAGCCCACGACTAGCGGGCGAACCTCGTACCTACGAGCAGTACTTC. This gives the protein CASSPRLAGEPRTYEQYF.

The gene calls are TRBV18 and TRBJ2-3; 9 bases fit TRBD2. V lost 1 base to trimming and J lost 2 bases; unmatched junction nucleotides: 4. CDR3 length: 16 amino acids. In germline, CDR1 is KGHSH, CDR2 LQKENI. CDR3 sequence reads: CASSPLAGGTTDTQYF. The CDR3 DNA is TGTGCCAGCTCACCACTGGCGGGGGGGACCACAGATACGCAGTATTTT.

The rearrangement uses TRBV11-3 and TRBJ2-1; D possibly corresponds to TRBD2 (5 bases). This CDR3 region has 15 residues. Looked up from germline, CDR1 is SGHNT and CDR2 is YENEEA. The germline V and J ends were trimmed by 1 base and 1 base, with 8 bases remaining between them. In nucleotides, the CDR3 is TGTGCCAGCAGCTTAGGAGGGCAATCCTACAATGAGCAGTTCTTC. Translation gives CASSLGGQSYNEQFF.

The chain joins TRBV28 to TRBJ2-4; 10 nucleotides line up with TRBD2. CDR1 and CDR2 (germline): MDHEN, SYDVKM. This CDR3 has 16 residues. The ends lost 3 bases at V and 0 bases at J; junction bases unmatched: 2. CDR3 sequence (DNA): TGTGCCAGCAGTTTGAGACTAGCGGGAGCCAAAAACATTCAGTACTTC. Its protein product is CASSLRLAGAKNIQYF.

This chain links TRBV28 with TRBJ2-3, with unresolved D. The V gene's germline CDR1 is MDHEN and CDR2 SYDVKM. Trimming took 3 bases from V and 5 from J, leaving 6 bases between them. This CDR3 region has 12 residues. The CDR3 coding sequence is TGTGCCAGCAGTTTTCGGGTAGATACGCAGTATTTT. Its protein is CASSFRVDTQYF.

The chain couples TRBV2 to TRBJ1-2; 8 bases are shared with TRBD1. The CDR3 extends over 13 amino acids. CDR1 and CDR2 (germline): SNHLY, FYNNEI. V was pared by 5 bases and J by 3 bases, with 2 bases of the junction left unmatched. The CDR3 region is CASSSTGDYGYTF. Written as DNA, the CDR3 is TGTGCCAGCAGTTCGACAGGGGACTATGGCTACACCTTC.

The J gene is TRBJ2-5, the V gene TRBV7-8; TRBD1 matches 7 bases. The germline gives CDR1 SGHVS, CDR2 FQNEAQ. With 5 bases clipped from V and 0 bases from J, the junction kept 9 bases outside the gene matches. This CDR3 region has 16 residues. The DNA for the CDR3 is TGTGCCAGCAGCGGAACGGGACAGTCGAACCAAGAGACCCAGTACTTC. This sequence encodes CASSGTGQSNQETQYF.

Comment on this clone: One junction end disagrees with the germline gene, perhaps due to a read error. V is TRBV7-7 and J is TRBJ2-2; 8 bases map to TRBD2. Looked up from germline, CDR1 is SSHAT and CDR2 is FNYEAQ (reference sequence). The CDR3 consists of 16 residues. CDR3 DNA: TGTGCTAGCAGCCCCCGGGGGGGCCGGAACACCGGGGAGCTGTTTTTT. It is translated as CASSPRGGRNTGELFF.

The chain joins TRBV4-1 to TRBJ2-1; TRBD2 matches 7 bases. Germline CDR1 is MGHRA and CDR2 is YSYEKL. Trimming took 1 base from V and 8 from J; bases not matched to a gene: 11. There are 16 residues in the CDR3. The CDR3 spells CASSQVRLAVYDEQFF. The DNA for the CDR3 is TGCGCCAGCAGCCAAGTGCGGCTAGCGGTTTACGATGAGCAGTTCTTC.